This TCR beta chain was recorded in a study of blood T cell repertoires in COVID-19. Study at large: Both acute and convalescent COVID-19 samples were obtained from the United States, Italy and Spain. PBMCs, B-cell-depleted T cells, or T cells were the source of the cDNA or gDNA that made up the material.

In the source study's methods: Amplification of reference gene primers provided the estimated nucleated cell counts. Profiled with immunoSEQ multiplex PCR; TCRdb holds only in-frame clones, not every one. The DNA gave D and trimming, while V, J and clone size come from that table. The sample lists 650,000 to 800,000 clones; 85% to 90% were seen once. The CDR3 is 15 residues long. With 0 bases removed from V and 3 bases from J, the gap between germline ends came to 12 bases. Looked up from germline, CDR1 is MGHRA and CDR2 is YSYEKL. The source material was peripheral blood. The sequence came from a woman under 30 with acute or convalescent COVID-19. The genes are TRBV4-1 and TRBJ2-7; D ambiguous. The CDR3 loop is CASSQDQVPLYEQYF. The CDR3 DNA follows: TGCGCCAGCAGCCAAGACCAGGTTCCCCTCTACGAGCAGTACTTC.